This T cell receptor beta chain was profiled in a study of cytomegalovirus exposure and HLA in healthy donors (TCRdb year 2017). About the investigation overall: An earlier analysis of roughly 610 of the donors reported 250 to 300 Gb of sequence data and 117 million unique TCR beta sequences obtained from around 170 million T cells. Roughly 320 gigabases of sequencing data and around 88 million unique TCR sequences made up an early release that covered under 750 HLA-typed donors. The genetic ancestry cluster associated with self-reported Caucasian donors included approximately 85% of the roughly 390 genotyped donors. The study was designed to test whether signatures of past pathogen exposure could be identified by cataloging public T cell receptors. Using immunosequencing, the study profiled T cell repertoires from fewer than 700 subjects and related those repertoires to cytomegalovirus serostatus. Besides the first cohort of around 700 subjects, a separate validation cohort made up of roughly 130 different subjects was used. To predict cytomegalovirus infection status, the study combined high-throughput TCR immunosequencing, statistical association of individual TCRs with disease status, and machine learning. A later analysis re-examined previously published TCR beta repertoires from over 500 donors and added high-resolution HLA genotyping to investigate patterns of TCR occurrence. The later analysis used no new phenotypic data to find candidate immune exposures, relying instead on TCR beta sequences and their occurrence across donors. An earlier analysis of around 580 of the donors used high-throughput TCR beta sequencing to judge whether each TCR beta V gene segment behaved as functional or pseudogenic. Donor age, sex, ethnicity and CMV serostatus were collected together with the repertoire data. A later genetic analysis took genome-wide SNP genotypes for about three fifths of the 666 donors and used that subset as a discovery cohort. All discovery cohort repertoires had been generated using a single sequencing platform. Class I and class II HLA loci were covered by the typing at four-digit resolution. Typing coverage differed by locus: A, B, C, DRB1 and DQB1 were typed in roughly 620-640 donors, DQA1 in roughly 500, DPA1 in 600 to 610, and DPB1 in roughly 450. Four to six DR-DQ haplotypes were handled as single units for association and clustering, since linkage in the cohort was strong. Among a few hundred genotyped donors of the cohort, an average of about 240,000 unique TCR beta nucleotide sequences were sequenced per donor, roughly 20% of them non-productive. The study at large found these results: In a later analysis, HLA-associated TCR beta chains showed more clonal expansion and lower generation probabilities than non-associated chains that were equally common. It was suggested by the authors that the approach could potentially be generalized to other disease states and immunological phenotypes. The study gave a list of some 150 TCR beta chains associated with cytomegalovirus. When HLA alleles, especially DR and DQ, strongly co-occurred, TCR associations were difficult to assign to individual alleles. According to a later analysis, most CMV-associated TCR beta chains appeared to be HLA-restricted, and the HLA associations seemed to be driven largely by CMV exposure. Several of the top co-occurrence clusters appeared to be linked to parvovirus B19, influenza, CMV and Epstein-Barr virus, according to a later analysis. A cluster of highly shared sequence variants was judged likely to be a technical artifact of the sequencing pipeline. Sequencing depth was assumed to be roughly uniform across donors in the presence/absence analyses, though that assumption may not hold. Because HLA typing was missing for some donors at each locus, association tests included only the typed subset. A later genetic analysis associated a missense DCLRE1C variant with V-gene and J-gene trimming of TCR beta chains, and an independent cohort replicated the association. A later analysis found that TCR association rates varied across HLA loci, with DRB1 alleles showing the most associated TCRs and HLA-C alleles the fewest. The 87-base-pair reads could not distinguish some IMGT-functional V segments, including TRBV6-2 and TRBV6-3, so those segments were excluded. Immune exposure information for the cohort was limited to CMV serostatus. Linkage disequilibrium might explain the correlated functional status among segregating V segments, but an unknown experimental factor could not be excluded. Compared with the roughly 710-donor mean, donors in an Asian-associated ancestry cluster had fewer N-insertions in productive TCRs, according to a later genetic analysis. In an earlier analysis of roughly 500 of the donors, most TCR beta V segments appeared in productive rearrangements about 87% or about 30% of the time, broadly matching IMGT annotations. At a false discovery rate of 0.05, a later analysis linked fewer than 20,000 TCR beta sequences to specific HLA alleles. The earlier analysis of about 600 of the donors excluded roughly 17 rarely observed V segments, including chromosome 9 orphons, because counts were too low. While some public TCRs were present in many individuals, most TCR sequences turned up only very rarely across donors. Only TCR beta chains were sequenced in this cohort, and the absence of alpha or paired-chain data limited detectable features. In vitro tests confirmed that a few of the cytomegalovirus-associated TCR beta chains recognize cytomegalovirus antigens. A further reported finding was that TCR beta sequences accurately predicted the HLA-A and HLA-B alleles for most subjects in the first cohort. In both the original and validation cohorts, the classifier was reported to diagnose cytomegalovirus status with high specificity and sensitivity.

V is trimmed back by 4 bases and J by 3 bases, and the junction contains 7 bases that no gene match accounts for. The CDR3 runs 14 residues from the cysteine to the phenylalanine. Left in the record is the CDR3 DNA by itself, 42 bases read in frame from the first base. CDR1 is given as SGHRS and CDR2 as YFSETQ, both from the germline V gene. Worth noting for this clone: The antigen this receptor binds is unknown. It has no much larger one-base neighbor in the sample; base qualities were not kept.

The cohort comprised around 700 healthy bone marrow donors. Cohort members were all nominally healthy when sampled, although unrecorded immune exposures were likely present. The donor tested CMV seropositive and was one of the 289 seropositive cohort members. A peripheral blood sample was collected from each donor, and TCR beta sequencing was performed on peripheral blood mononuclear cells. The Qiagen DNeasy Blood Extraction Kit was used to extract genomic DNA from the blood cell samples. Receptors were amplified or captured by the immunoSEQ multiplex PCR assay. The multiplex PCR relied on a mix of 60 forward primers for TCR Vbeta segments and 13 reverse primers for TCR Jbeta segments. Amplification of the CDR3 region of rearranged TCR beta genes was performed with a multiplex PCR assay on genomic DNA. The Illumina HiSeq System was used to sequence the amplified TCR beta libraries as 87-base-pair reads. The authors processed their data as follows. Across the 700 or so repertoires, a later analysis counted 75 million to 90 million unique TCR beta chains, 8.5 million to 12 million of which were shared by at least two donors. Raw reads were error-corrected and collapsed into unique sequences by a nearest-neighbor algorithm in which closely related sequences were merged to remove PCR and sequencing errors. To assign V, D and J gene segments, CDR3 sequences were aligned to IMGT reference sequences. For a sequence to be retained, a match of at least six nucleotides to both a V gene segment and a J gene segment was required. Rearrangements were classified as productive when the CDR3 lacked stop codons and remained in frame with V and J, and all other rearrangements were classified as non-productive. CDR3 was defined according to IMGT convention as the region running from the second conserved V-encoded cysteine to the conserved J-encoded phenylalanine. The earlier analysis of about 590 of the donors excluded sequences that lacked an unambiguous match to a single V gene segment. An earlier analysis of several hundred of the donors called V segments functional above 56.7% productive rearrangements and segregating when the between-donor standard deviation exceeded 5%. To diagnose cytomegalovirus status from the catalog of TCR beta chain sequences, a statistical classification framework was built. A later analysis assigned V and J genes by comparing TCR nucleotide sequences with IMGT/GENE-DB human TR gene sequences. Using the TCRdist pipeline, a later analysis assigned CDR3 sequences along with most-parsimonious VDJ recombination scenarios. A later analysis defined each TCR beta chain by its CDR3 amino acid sequence plus V-gene family, and excluded reads lacking a unique V-gene family. In a later analysis, 500 to 700 highly shared, low-generation-probability nucleotide sequences were removed to address suspected cross-contamination and a sequencing artifact. A later analysis calculated a clonal expansion index for each public chain from normalized within-repertoire ranks of inferred template counts. Generation probabilities in a later analysis came from a VDJ recombination model fitted to out-of-frame rearrangements, and those results were checked against IGoR. In a later analysis, hypergeometric tests were used to score TCR-TCR, TCR-HLA and TCR-CMV co-occurrence, with a repertoire-size bias correction applied to TCR pairs. In a later analysis, false discovery rates were estimated by permuting HLA or CMV assignments 20 times. A later analysis grouped co-occurring TCRs with DBSCAN, adding TCRdist sequence similarity when clustering within HLA-allele-positive subsets. Repertoires with fewer than 30,000 or more than 120,000 public chains, plus five repertoires with anomalous nucleotide sharing, were excluded from co-occurrence clustering. TCRdb re-hosts the immuneACCESS table, in-frame sequences only. Its copies lack some clones; in the studies checked, an unresolved V gene accounts for under half of them, and the cause for the rest is not known. That table gives V, J and clone size, and the DNA gave D and trimming. The sample table shows tens of thousands of clones, and 66% are seen once. The top ten clones comprise around 18% of the sample.

The chain is made from TRBV5-1 and TRBJ2-7, with TRBD1 identical over 7 junction bases. The sequence was collected from a man in his forties or fifties in good health and CMV-seropositive. The sample consisted of PBMCs. The DNA sequence is given as TGCGCCAGCAGCCCGACAGGGTTTGGCTACGAGCAGTACTTC. Its coded protein is CASSPTGFGYEQYF.